The clone carrying this TCR beta chain occurred a few times. The antigen is unknown. CDR1 and CDR2 from the germline V gene are SGHTA and FQGNSA. Unmatched junction bases numbered 3, after V lost 3 bases and J lost 9 bases. This CDR3 is built from 13 residues. Tregs were sorted as CD4+CD25+CD127-/low cells. Study-wide findings and caveats: The larger-cohort validation was restricted to a single TCR beta V-J rearrangement rather than whole repertoires. In terms of TCR gene usage, tumor memory CD4+ T cells clustered together with blood and lymph node memory CD4+ cells, as well as with lymph node naive CD4+ cells.

Each CDR3 protein is one row after TCRdb ran MiXCR on the 5' RACE reads. The repertoire has tens of thousands of distinct CDR3 sequences, approximately 26% of them found once; the top ten carry 2% to 2.5%. This chain links TRBV7-2 with TRBJ2-1, with 9 bases identical to TRBD1. The source material was tumor-infiltrating Tregs sorted from the breast tumor. The TCR originated in a female donor with breast cancer. CDR3 protein: CASSFDRGGEQFF. In nucleotides, the CDR3 is TGTGCCAGCAGCTTCGACAGGGGGGGTGAGCAGTTCTTC.